The rows below give T cell receptor beta chains drawn from one sample of a study of tumor and adjacent non-tumor tissue in lung cancer. TCRdb re-derived calls from the multiplex PCR reads in MiXCR, one entry per CDR3 protein. The profile covers some 80,000 distinct CDR3 sequences, with 76% appearing a single time and 40% taken by the ten largest. The sequenced material came from distant non-tumor lung tissue. Receptors originate from a man between 65 and 80 years old with non-small cell lung cancer. Each CDR3 is given with its conserved first and last residue. Fields, in order: clone size, D gene, V gene, CDR3 protein. A D gene is named only where the DNA matches it firmly. Part of the rows lack a size; the others show once, few, many or a class for expanded clones.

abundance: NA
d_gene: NA
v_gene: TRBV29-1
CDR3aa: CSVCSGFNQPQHF

abundance: NA
d_gene: NA
v_gene: TRBV6-5
CDR3aa: CASILLGLNQPQHF

abundance: NA
d_gene: NA
v_gene: TRBV13
CDR3aa: CASNLLGDTQYF

abundance: NA
d_gene: NA
v_gene: TRBV20-1
CDR3aa: CSARPGHGKLFF

abundance: NA
d_gene: NA
v_gene: TRBV11-2
CDR3aa: CASIARAGGSSYNSPLHF

abundance: NA
d_gene: NA
v_gene: TRBV10-3
CDR3aa: CAISGKMGGYEQYF

abundance: many
d_gene: TRBD1
v_gene: TRBV6-1
CDR3aa: CASRRQGDSYEQYF

abundance: NA
d_gene: NA
v_gene: TRBV6-4
CDR3aa: CASSVETSTGELYF

abundance: NA
d_gene: TRBD1
v_gene: TRBV12-3/TRBV12-4
CDR3aa: CASSRPRTGIGYGNTIYF

abundance: NA
d_gene: NA
v_gene: TRBV6-2/TRBV6-3
CDR3aa: CASRTGIGRSNSPLHF

abundance: NA
d_gene: TRBD2
v_gene: TRBV7-6
CDR3aa: CVSSAKGGAVGTDTQYF

abundance: NA
d_gene: NA
v_gene: TRBV29-1
CDR3aa: CSAQTSSRLSPSFF

abundance: NA
d_gene: TRBD2
v_gene: TRBV29-1
CDR3aa: CSVDGLVGGKESHYF

abundance: NA
d_gene: TRBD1
v_gene: TRBV11-3
CDR3aa: CVSRLARTGFGDTQYF

abundance: NA
d_gene: NA
v_gene: TRBV21-1
CDR3aa: CASSKFSDRATETFF

abundance: NA
d_gene: NA
v_gene: TRBV28
CDR3aa: CASTEARGLNEQFF

abundance: NA
d_gene: NA
v_gene: TRBV11-3
CDR3aa: CASSLARTVFGDMQYF

abundance: once
d_gene: TRBD1
v_gene: TRBV7-9
CDR3aa: CANGSQGVGYIF

abundance: many
d_gene: NA
v_gene: TRBV20-1
CDR3aa: CSAYQNGEQYF

abundance: NA
d_gene: NA
v_gene: TRBV20-1
CDR3aa: CSARIRRGHGSRETQYF

abundance: few
d_gene: TRBD1
v_gene: TRBV10-3
CDR3aa: CAISEHLGQGASINTEAFF

abundance: NA
d_gene: TRBD1
v_gene: TRBV12-3/TRBV12-4
CDR3aa: CANSLGTGGNQPQYF

abundance: few
d_gene: NA
v_gene: TRBV11-1
CDR3aa: CASASWVSETQYF

abundance: NA
d_gene: TRBD1
v_gene: TRBV4-3
CDR3aa: CASSPGTGTYNEQLF

abundance: NA
d_gene: NA
v_gene: TRBV5-1
CDR3aa: CASSLKRGASNYGYTF

abundance: NA
d_gene: NA
v_gene: TRBV11-2
CDR3aa: CAGSLVSRGVAGELFF

abundance: NA
d_gene: TRBD2
v_gene: TRBV29-1
CDR3aa: CSMGRGLATGELFF

abundance: NA
d_gene: NA
v_gene: TRBV5-5
CDR3aa: CTSSLVSQETQFF

abundance: NA
d_gene: TRBD1
v_gene: TRBV6-1
CDR3aa: CAGRDRGSPAKPQHF

abundance: NA
d_gene: TRBD1
v_gene: TRBV12-3/TRBV12-4
CDR3aa: CANSLTGGAYEQYF

abundance: NA
d_gene: TRBD1
v_gene: TRBV6-5
CDR3aa: CASSLNRGSYNEKFF

abundance: NA
d_gene: NA
v_gene: TRBV28
CDR3aa: CISSRSYGTYDSGANVLTF

abundance: NA
d_gene: NA
v_gene: TRBV29-1
CDR3aa: CSVGSSGMHEQYF

abundance: NA
d_gene: TRBD2
v_gene: TRBV9
CDR3aa: CASSSTGTSGYEQYF

abundance: NA
d_gene: TRBD2
v_gene: TRBV12-3/TRBV12-4
CDR3aa: CASSRSFSGVGGHNEHFF

abundance: few
d_gene: TRBD1
v_gene: TRBV6-6
CDR3aa: CAITPDRGLYGYTF

abundance: NA
d_gene: TRBD2
v_gene: TRBV6-5
CDR3aa: CASSPREVLAGGEETQYF

abundance: many
d_gene: NA
v_gene: TRBV7-9
CDR3aa: CASSKVSGTEAFF

abundance: NA
d_gene: TRBD2
v_gene: TRBV12-3/TRBV12-4
CDR3aa: CAGTESGTYNEQFF

abundance: NA
d_gene: NA
v_gene: TRBV29-1
CDR3aa: CNVEGGIIQYF

abundance: many
d_gene: TRBD1
v_gene: TRBV6-5
CDR3aa: CASGTGGGYTF

abundance: NA
d_gene: NA
v_gene: TRBV6-2/TRBV6-3
CDR3aa: CASTSSDGQDTGKLFF

abundance: NA
d_gene: TRBD1
v_gene: TRBV12-3/TRBV12-4
CDR3aa: CASGPGQVNYGYTF

abundance: NA
d_gene: TRBD2
v_gene: TRBV29-1
CDR3aa: CSARTSGMVLF

abundance: NA
d_gene: NA
v_gene: TRBV4-1
CDR3aa: CASSQREPGNTIYF

abundance: NA
d_gene: TRBD1
v_gene: TRBV12-3/TRBV12-4
CDR3aa: CVSSRPGTGIGSGNTLYF

abundance: NA
d_gene: NA
v_gene: TRBV29-1
CDR3aa: CSVLTCSNQPQYF